Shown below are 27 T cell receptor beta chains from a single sample sequenced in a study of CD8+ T cells in alopecia areata. Treatment here: oral pan-JAK inhibitor, 5-10 mg twice daily. Extracted RNA was reverse transcribed, and the resulting cDNA served as sequencing template. Some clones are missing from TCRdb's copy, which holds only in-frame ones; the method was immunoSEQ multiplex PCR. The sample has 110,000 or so clones; 45% to 65% are singletons. The material was CD4+ T cells sorted from blood, obtained at week 24, from a patient treated with tofacitinib. The receptors were gathered from a human donor with alopecia areata.

This clone showed up just a few times. The chain recombines TRBV15 with TRBJ2-2; 10 bases map to TRBD2. The trim removed 2 bases at V and 7 bases at J, leaving 4 bases unmatched. The CDR3 extends over 15 amino acids. From germline, CDR1 is LNHNV and CDR2 YYDKDF (reference sequence). CDR3 DNA: TGTGCCACCAGCAGACAGCGGGGGGGCTACGGGGAGCTGTTTTTT. Its translation: CATSRQRGGYGELFF.

The J gene is TRBJ2-5, the V gene TRBV6-5; D remains unclear. Germline V lookup: CDR1 MNHEY, CDR2 SVGAGI. Deletions cut 6 bases from V and 5 bases from J, with 13 bases between. This CDR3 is built from 13 residues. The CDR3 nucleotides read TGTGCCAGCAGGAAGTCACTGAGGGAGACCCAGTACTTC. It specifies CASRKSLRETQYF.

This clone has only a few counts. The chain joins TRBV2 to TRBJ1-2; a possible D gene is TRBD1 (5 bases). This CDR3 has 12 amino acids. Deletions cut 6 bases from V and 5 bases from J, with 10 bases between. Germline-derived CDR1 and CDR2 are SNHLY and FYNNEI. CDR3 protein: CASRGDSYGYTF. The CDR3 bases are TGTGCCAGCAGAGGGGACTCATATGGCTACACCTTC. Variable domain in full (rest from reference TRBV2 and TRBJ1-2): EPEVTQTPSHQVTQMGQEVILRCVPISNHLYFYWYRQILGQKVEFLVSFYNNEISEKSEIFDDQFSVERPDGSNFTLKIRSTKLEDSAMYFCASRGDSYGYTFGSGTRLTVV.

The chain combines TRBV4-2 with TRBJ2-3; D unresolved. Per germline, CDR1 LGHNA and CDR2 YNFKEQ. The length of the CDR3 is 15 residues. Trimming removed 1 base at V and 2 bases at J, with 10 bases between. CDR3 sequence reads: CASSQGSLHTDTQYF. DNA of the CDR3: TGTGCCAGCAGCCAAGGAAGCCTACACACAGATACGCAGTATTTT.

V and J are TRBV6-1 and TRBJ2-7; D gene uncertain. Looked up from germline, CDR1 is MNHNS and CDR2 is SASEGT. The CDR3 contains 11 residues. With 2 bases removed from V and 12 bases from J, the gap between germline ends came to 11 bases. The CDR3 here is CASSESSSTYF. CDR3 nucleotides: TGTGCCAGCAGTGAATCCTCTAGTACGTACTTC.

The rearrangement uses TRBV7-9 and TRBJ2-2, with D unresolved. This CDR3 contains 15 residues. Between the trimmed V and J ends, which lost 3 bases and 1 base, there was a span of 9 bases. Germline CDR1 SEHNR, CDR2 FQNEAQ (reference sequence). The CDR3 DNA follows: TGTGCCAGCAGCTTTAACCCCGGGAACACCGGGGAGCTGTTTTTT. Its protein is CASSFNPGNTGELFF.

J is TRBJ2-7 and V is TRBV7-8; D possibly corresponds to TRBD1 (5 bases). From germline, CDR1 is SGHVS and CDR2 FQNEAQ. The CDR3 length is 13 residues. The V gene lost 1 base and the J gene lost 9 bases, with 13 bases spanning the gap. In nucleotides, the CDR3 is TGTGCCAGCAGCTTAGAGGGGCCTTTGGGGCAGTACTTC. Translation: CASSLEGPLGQYF.

This chain links TRBV27 with TRBJ1-3; weak D call: TRBD1 (5 bases). CDR1 is MNHEY and CDR2 is SMNVEV in the germline V gene (reference sequence). This CDR3 is built from 14 residues. V lost 5 bases to trimming and J lost 4 bases, with 12 bases between them. The CDR3 DNA follows: TGTGCCAGCAGTCTAAAGGGGAAGGGAAACACCATATATTTT. Residues: CASSLKGKGNTIYF.

The chain links TRBV30 to TRBJ2-5, with a tentative D call TRBD2 (6 bases). The CDR3 spans 12 residues. Germline CDR1 reads GTSNPN; CDR2 reads SVGIG (reference sequence). The CDR3 DNA follows: TGTGCTACCGACCAGGGAGGAGAGACCCAGTACTTC. Residues: CATDQGGETQYF.

A remark on this clone: Other nucleotide sequences in the sample specify the same CDR3. This chain links TRBV11-2 with TRBJ2-3, with D perhaps TRBD2 (6 bases). Germline V gene lookup returns CDR1 SGHAT and CDR2 FQNNGV. The CDR3 has 13 amino acids. Trimming stripped 1 base from V and 4 bases from J, with 6 bases between. The CDR3 coding sequence is TGTGCCAGCAGCTTAGCGGGGGCAGATACGCAGTATTTT. Its translation is CASSLAGADTQYF. The full variable domain, rest sourced from reference TRBV11-2 and TRBJ2-3, is EAGVAQSPRYKIIEKRQSVAFWCNPISGHATLYWYQQILGQGPKLLIQFQNNGVVDDSQLPKDRFSAERLKGVDSTLKIQPAKLEDSAVYLCASSLAGADTQYFGPGTRLTVL.

V and J are TRBV6-1 and TRBJ2-7; D perhaps matches TRBD1 (5 bases). This CDR3 is 11 amino acids long. Germline V gene lookup returns CDR1 MNHNS and CDR2 SASEGT. The V and J ends lost 4 bases and 6 bases respectively, with 7 bases between them. The CDR3 here is CASSVGLEQYF. The CDR3 nucleotides read TGTGCCAGCAGTGTGGGGCTCGAGCAGTACTTC.

The chain recombines TRBV29-1 with TRBJ1-1; no clear D. The length of the CDR3 is 12 residues. Trimming removed 4 bases from V and 1 base from J, with 7 bases in between. Germline V gives CDR1 SQVTM, CDR2 ANQGSEA. The CDR3 here is CSVVSANTEAFF. CDR3 sequence (DNA): TGCAGCGTTGTTTCGGCGAACACTGAAGCTTTCTTT. The entire variable domain, with the rest obtained from reference TRBV29-1 and TRBJ1-1, is as follows: SAVISQKPSRDICQRGTSLTIQCQVDSQVTMMFWYRQQPGQSLTLIATANQGSEATYESGFVIDKFPISRPNLTFSTLTVSNMSPEDSSIYLCSVVSANTEAFFGQGTRLTVV.

In this sample, this clone turned up a few times. The chain couples TRBV5-5 to TRBJ1-1; D remains unclear. The CDR3 consists of 15 residues. The germline V gene has CDR1 SGHKS and CDR2 YYEKEE (reference sequence). Trimming left V 0 bases short and J 6 bases short, with 15 bases between. The CDR3 here is CASSLGVGGSSEAFF. The CDR3, as DNA: TGTGCCAGCAGCTTGGGGGTGGGTGGGTCCTCTGAAGCTTTCTTT.

This rearrangement joins TRBV6-6 to TRBJ1-3; TRBD1 aligns across 8 bases. The germline CDR1 and CDR2 sequences are MNHNY and SVGAGI (reference sequence). V lost 5 bases, J lost 3 bases, and 9 bases stayed unmatched. This CDR3 region has 16 residues. The CDR3 here is CASSPQDRVFGNTIYF. The CDR3 nucleotides are TGTGCCAGCAGTCCACAGGACAGGGTATTTGGAAACACCATATATTTT.

This clone was counted between two and nine times. The chain joins TRBV7-9 to TRBJ2-1; no clear D gene. The CDR3 contains 11 residues. The germline V and J ends were trimmed by 6 bases and 10 bases, with 10 bases remaining between them. Germline V gives CDR1 SEHNR, CDR2 FQNEAQ (reference sequence). The CDR3 region has the DNA TGTGCCAGCAGTGGAGCTCGGGAGCAGTTCTTC. Translated: CASSGAREQFF.

The chain links TRBV30 to TRBJ1-1, with a tentative D call TRBD1 (5 bases). The ends were cut back, 1 base at V and 5 bases at J, with 14 bases in the middle. The CDR3 is 14 amino acids. Germline V gives CDR1 GTSNPN, CDR2 SVGIG (reference sequence). The CDR3 DNA is TGTGCCTGGAGTGGGTACACCCGGGGGACTGAAGCTTTCTTT. This encodes CAWSGYTRGTEAFF.

The chain employs TRBV7-8 and TRBJ1-5, with 12 bases fitting TRBD1. CDR3 length: 15 residues. CDR1 is SGHVS and CDR2 is FQNEAQ in the germline V gene. The V segment lost 6 bases and the J segment 5 bases; nucleotides outside the gene matches: 5. CDR3 loop: CASRGDRGQDQPQHF. CDR3 DNA: TGTGCCAGCAGAGGGGACAGGGGGCAGGATCAGCCCCAGCATTTT.

The V and J genes are TRBV25-1 and TRBJ1-2; D unclear. CDR1 and CDR2 (germline): MGHDK, SYGVNS. V was trimmed by 6 bases and J by 10 bases, leaving 15 bases between them. This CDR3 comprises 12 residues. Written as DNA, the CDR3 is TGTGCCAGCAGGGTATCATGGGGTAACTACACCTTC. Amino acids: CASRVSWGNYTF.

This clone was found a few times. The rearrangement links TRBV7-2 to TRBJ1-2; D is unresolved. This CDR3 has 13 residues. Germline V lookup: CDR1 SGHTA, CDR2 FQGNSA. V was pared by 5 bases and J by 2 bases, with 9 bases between. CDR3 in DNA: TGTGCCAGCAGCCCCTACCTAAACTATGGCTACACCTTC. Residues: CASSPYLNYGYTF.

This clone was seen a handful of times. The rearrangement joins TRBV29-1 to TRBJ2-6, with 7 bases that match TRBD1. The length of the CDR3 is 14 residues. Per the germline V gene, CDR1 is SQVTM and CDR2 is ANQGSEA. V lost 5 bases to trimming and J lost 2 bases; unmatched junction nucleotides: 3. The CDR3 here is CSVHQGAGANVLTF. The CDR3 coding sequence is TGCAGCGTTCACCAGGGGGCTGGGGCCAACGTCCTGACTTTC.

This clone has just a few counts. The V gene is TRBV30, the J gene TRBJ2-7; D is unclear. The V end was cut by 2 bases, the J end by 3 bases, with 11 bases between. Germline CDR1 is GTSNPN and CDR2 is SVGIG (reference sequence). The CDR3 covers 13 residues. This chain's CDR3 is CAWSRAEIYEQYF. The CDR3 bases are TGTGCCTGGAGTCGTGCGGAGATCTACGAGCAGTACTTC.

The chain is built from TRBV7-9 and TRBJ1-6; D gene unclear. CDR1 is SEHNR, CDR2 FQNEAQ, per germline (reference sequence). The CDR3 is made up of 13 amino acids. Trimming took off 0 bases at V and 9 bases at J, with 6 bases between the two ends. CDR3 nucleotide sequence: TGTGCCAGCAGCTTAGCTGGGGTTTCACCCCTCCACTTT. Protein: CASSLAGVSPLHF.

The chain is built from TRBV9 and TRBJ2-1; the D gene is possibly TRBD2 (6 bases). Trimming removed 2 bases from V and 0 bases from J, with 9 bases in between. Germline CDR1 SGDLS, CDR2 YYNGEE. The CDR3 totals 15 residues. The CDR3 sequence is CASSVGLISYNEQFF. CDR3 nucleotides: TGTGCCAGCAGCGTGGGACTTATCTCCTACAATGAGCAGTTCTTC.

This clone was counted only a few times. J is TRBJ1-2 and V is TRBV19; the D gene is possibly TRBD1 (6 bases). The length of the CDR3 is 14 residues. V dropped 6 bases and J dropped 2 bases, with 13 bases sitting between them. The V gene's germline CDR1 is LNHDA and CDR2 SQIVND (reference sequence). CDR3 DNA sequence: TGTGCCAGTAGATTTGGACAGTTAAACTATGGCTACACCTTC. Protein sequence: CASRFGQLNYGYTF.

V usage is TRBV27 and J usage is TRBJ2-1, with D perhaps being TRBD1 or TRBD2 (5 bases each). The CDR3 covers 15 residues. Trimming removed 2 bases from V and 9 bases from J, with 17 bases in between. CDR1 is MNHEY, CDR2 SMNVEV, per germline (reference sequence). This CDR3 is CASSLDSRGVVEQFF. In DNA, the CDR3 is TGTGCCAGCAGTTTAGATAGCCGAGGGGTTGTTGAGCAGTTCTTC.

About this clone itself: Other DNA sequences within the sample encode an identical CDR3. This chain connects TRBV30 to TRBJ2-5; D possibly corresponds to TRBD2 (6 bases). V dropped 3 bases and J dropped 5 bases, with 13 bases sitting between them. This CDR3 spans 13 amino acids. The germline CDR1 and CDR2 sequences are GTSNPN and SVGIG (reference sequence). The CDR3: CAWSREGRETQYF. DNA of the CDR3: TGTGCCTGGAGCCGTGAGGGGAGGGAGACCCAGTACTTC.

This sequence joins TRBV15 and TRBJ2-7, with TRBD2 as a possible D gene (6 bases). V was clipped by 5 bases and J by 7 bases, with 15 bases between them. In germline, CDR1 is LNHNV, CDR2 YYDKDF (reference sequence). The CDR3 covers 13 residues. The chain's CDR3 is CATSEMGRGEQYF. CDR3 nucleotide sequence: TGTGCCACCAGCGAGATGGGCCGGGGGGAGCAGTACTTC.